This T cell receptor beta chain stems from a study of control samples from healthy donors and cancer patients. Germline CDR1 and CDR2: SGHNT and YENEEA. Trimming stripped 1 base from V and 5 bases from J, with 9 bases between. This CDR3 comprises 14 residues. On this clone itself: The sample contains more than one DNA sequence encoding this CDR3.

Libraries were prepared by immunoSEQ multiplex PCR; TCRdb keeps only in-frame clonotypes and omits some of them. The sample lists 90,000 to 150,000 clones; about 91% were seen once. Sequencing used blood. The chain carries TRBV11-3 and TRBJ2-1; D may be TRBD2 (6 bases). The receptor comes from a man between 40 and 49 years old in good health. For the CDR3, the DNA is TGTGCCAGCAGCTTAGGTGGAGGGAACAATGAGCAGTTCTTC. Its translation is CASSLGGGNNEQFF.